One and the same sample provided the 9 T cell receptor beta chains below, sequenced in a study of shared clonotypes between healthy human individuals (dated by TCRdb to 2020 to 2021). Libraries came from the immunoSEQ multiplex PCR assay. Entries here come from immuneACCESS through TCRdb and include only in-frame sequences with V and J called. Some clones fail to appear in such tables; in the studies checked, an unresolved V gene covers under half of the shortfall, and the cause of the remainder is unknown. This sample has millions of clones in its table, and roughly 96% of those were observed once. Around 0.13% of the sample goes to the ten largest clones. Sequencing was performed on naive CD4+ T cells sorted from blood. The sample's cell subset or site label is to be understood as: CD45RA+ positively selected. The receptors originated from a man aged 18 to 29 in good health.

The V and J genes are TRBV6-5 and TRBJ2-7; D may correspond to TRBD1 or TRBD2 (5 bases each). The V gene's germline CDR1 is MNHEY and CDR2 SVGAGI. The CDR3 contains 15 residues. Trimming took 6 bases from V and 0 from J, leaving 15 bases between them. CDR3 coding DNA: TGTGCCAGCAGAGCCCCGGGACGGGTCTCCTACGAGCAGTACTTC. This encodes CASRAPGRVSYEQYF.

CDR3 DNA: TGTGCCAGCAGCCCGGGACAAATCCTAGGTTCACCCCTCCACTTT. Translation gives CASSPGQILGSPLHF. J is TRBJ1-6 and V is TRBV11-2, with D possibly being TRBD1 (6 bases). The length of the CDR3 is 15 residues. The germline V and J ends were trimmed by 5 bases and 9 bases, with 17 bases remaining between them. From germline, CDR1 is SGHAT and CDR2 FQNNGV. Filled out from reference TRBV11-2 and TRBJ1-6, the complete variable domain reads EAGVAQSPRYKIIEKRQSVAFWCNPISGHATLYWYQQILGQGPKLLIQFQNNGVVDDSQLPKDRFSAERLKGVDSTLKIQPAKLEDSAVYLCASSPGQILGSPLHFGNGTRLTVT.

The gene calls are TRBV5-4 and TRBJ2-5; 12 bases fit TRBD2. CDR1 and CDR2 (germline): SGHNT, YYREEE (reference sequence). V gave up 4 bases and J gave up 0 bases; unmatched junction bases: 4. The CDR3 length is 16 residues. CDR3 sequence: CASSAGTSGYQETQYF. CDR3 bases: TGTGCCAGCAGCGCCGGGACTAGCGGGTACCAAGAGACCCAGTACTTC. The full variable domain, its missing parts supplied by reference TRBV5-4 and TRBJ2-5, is ETGVTQSPTHLIKTRGQQVTLRCSSQSGHNTVSWYQQALGQGPQFIFQYYREEENGRGNFPPRFSGLQFPNYSSELNVNALELDDSALYLCASSAGTSGYQETQYFGPGTRLLVL.

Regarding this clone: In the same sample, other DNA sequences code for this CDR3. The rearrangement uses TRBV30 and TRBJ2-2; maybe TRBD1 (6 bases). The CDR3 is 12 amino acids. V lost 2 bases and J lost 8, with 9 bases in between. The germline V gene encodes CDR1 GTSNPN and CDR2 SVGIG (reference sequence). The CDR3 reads CAWSSGTGELFF. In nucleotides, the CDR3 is TGTGCCTGGAGTTCCGGGACAGGGGAGCTGTTTTTT. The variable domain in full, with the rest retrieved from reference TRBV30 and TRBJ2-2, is SQTIHQWPATLVQPVGSPLSLECTVEGTSNPNLYWYRQAAGRGLQLLFYSVGIGQISSEVPQNLSASRPQDRQFILSSKKLLLSDSGFYLCAWSSGTGELFFGEGSRLTVL.

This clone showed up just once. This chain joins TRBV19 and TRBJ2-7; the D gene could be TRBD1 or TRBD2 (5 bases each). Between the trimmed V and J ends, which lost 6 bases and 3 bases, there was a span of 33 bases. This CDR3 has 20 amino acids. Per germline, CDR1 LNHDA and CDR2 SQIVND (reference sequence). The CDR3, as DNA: TGTGCCAGTAGGAGACTTCACGAGAGGAAAACAGGAGGTCCCCTCTACGAGCAGTACTTC. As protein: CASRRLHERKTGGPLYEQYF.

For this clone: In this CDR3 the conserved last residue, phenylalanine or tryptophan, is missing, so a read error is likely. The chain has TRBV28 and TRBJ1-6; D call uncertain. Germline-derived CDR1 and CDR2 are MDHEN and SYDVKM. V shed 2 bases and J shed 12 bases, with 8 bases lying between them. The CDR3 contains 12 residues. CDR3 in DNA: TGTGCCAGCAGTTTAAGGCAGAGACCCCTCCACATT. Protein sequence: CASSLRQRPLHI.

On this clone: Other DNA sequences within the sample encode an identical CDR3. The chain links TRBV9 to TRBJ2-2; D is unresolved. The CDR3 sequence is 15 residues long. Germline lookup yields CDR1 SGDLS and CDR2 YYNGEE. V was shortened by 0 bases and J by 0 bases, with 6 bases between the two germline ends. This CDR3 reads CASSVGPANTGELFF. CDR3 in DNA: TGTGCCAGCAGCGTAGGGCCCGCGAACACCGGGGAGCTGTTTTTT.

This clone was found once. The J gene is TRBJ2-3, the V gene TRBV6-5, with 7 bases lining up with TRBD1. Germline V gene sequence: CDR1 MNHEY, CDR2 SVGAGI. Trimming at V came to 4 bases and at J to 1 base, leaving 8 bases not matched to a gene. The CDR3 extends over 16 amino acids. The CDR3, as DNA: TGTGCCAGCAGTTCCCAGGGGACAGTGGGCACAGATACGCAGTATTTT. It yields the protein CASSSQGTVGTDTQYF.

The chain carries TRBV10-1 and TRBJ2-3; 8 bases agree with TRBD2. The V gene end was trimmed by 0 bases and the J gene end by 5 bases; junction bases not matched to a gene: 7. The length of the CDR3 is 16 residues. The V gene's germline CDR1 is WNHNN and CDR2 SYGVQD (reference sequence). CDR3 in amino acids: CASSESGAGEQDTQYF. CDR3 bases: TGCGCCAGCAGTGAGTCTGGAGCGGGAGAGCAAGATACGCAGTATTTT.